The rows below give T cell receptor beta chains drawn from one sample of a study of T cell responses to AZD1222 COVID-19 vaccine. Sequencing was performed with immunoSEQ multiplex PCR; in TCRdb, only in-frame clones are kept and a portion is missing. This sample has about 200,000 clones; approximately 93% occur once, and the top ten carry roughly 3.5%. Source: peripheral blood, taken 28 days after the second AZD1222 dose. These receptors were collected from an adult who received the AZD1222 COVID-19 vaccine. The CDR3 runs from the conserved cysteine through the conserved F or W. The D gene is left open where the match is weak. Some rows have no size entry. The others give once, few or many, or a class for an expanded clone.

CDR3: CASSLDRGPNSPLHF; DNA: TGTGCCAGCAGCTTAGACAGGGGGCCTAATTCACCCCTCCACTTT; size: .; D: TRBD1; V: TRBV7-3; J: TRBJ1-6
CDR3: CASRKTGAGELFF; DNA: TGTGCCAGCAGGAAAACAGGTGCCGGGGAGCTGTTTTTT; size: once; D: .; V: TRBV7-2; J: TRBJ2-2
CDR3: CASSPPPQDPYGYTF; DNA: TGTGCCAGCAGCCCGCCTCCTCAGGACCCCTATGGCTACACCTTC; size: .; D: .; V: TRBV28; J: TRBJ1-2
CDR3: CAINRDQTDTQYF; DNA: TGTGCCATCAATCGCGACCAAACGGATACGCAGTATTTT; size: once; D: .; V: TRBV10-3; J: TRBJ2-3
CDR3: CASSRDRKDSYEQYF; DNA: TGTGCCAGCAGTCGCGACAGGAAGGACTCCTACGAGCAGTACTTC; size: .; D: .; V: TRBV6-5; J: TRBJ2-7
CDR3: CASSATDRVGTEAFF; DNA: TGTGCCAGCAGCGCCACGGACAGGGTAGGCACTGAAGCTTTCTTT; size: medium-sized; D: TRBD1; V: TRBV7-9; J: TRBJ1-1
CDR3: CASSGRVPGRYF; DNA: TGTGCCAGCAGTGGAAGGGTCCCAGGGCGTTATTTC; size: .; D: .; V: TRBV6-4; J: TRBJ2-7
CDR3: CASSVEGGYTPNEQFF; DNA: TGTGCCAGCAGCGTCGAGGGGGGATATACCCCCAATGAGCAGTTCTTC; size: .; D: .; V: TRBV7-6; J: TRBJ2-1
CDR3: CAWSVGLTDTQYF; DNA: TGTGCCTGGAGTGTCGGTCTGACAGATACGCAGTATTTT; size: .; D: .; V: TRBV30; J: TRBJ2-3
CDR3: CASRRTPGIQETQYF; DNA: TGCGCCAGCAGGCGGACACCGGGGATCCAAGAGACCCAGTACTTC; size: .; D: .; V: TRBV4-1; J: TRBJ2-5
CDR3: CASSSMWQGDQPQHF; DNA: TGTGCCAGCTCATCCATGTGGCAGGGAGATCAGCCCCAGCATTTT; size: .; D: .; V: TRBV18; J: TRBJ1-5
CDR3: CASSPTSGEQYF; DNA: TGTGCCAGCAGCCCCACGAGCGGCGAGCAGTACTTC; size: .; D: .; V: TRBV2; J: TRBJ2-7
CDR3: CASSHPWGTNTEAFF; DNA: TGTGCCAGCAGCCACCCATGGGGGACCAACACTGAAGCTTTCTTT; size: .; D: .; V: TRBV5-4; J: TRBJ1-1
CDR3: CASSLRKGTRYKHEQFF; DNA: TGTGCCAGCAGCTTGCGGAAAGGGACTAGATATAAGCATGAGCAGTTCTTC; size: .; D: TRBD2; V: TRBV5-6; J: TRBJ2-1
CDR3: CASSLTQETQYF; DNA: TGTGCCAGCAGTTTAACTCAAGAGACCCAGTACTTC; size: .; D: .; V: TRBV28; J: TRBJ2-5
CDR3: CASSPASGADYTF; DNA: TGTGCCAGCTCCCCAGCTTCGGGGGCCGACTACACCTTC; size: .; D: .; V: TRBV18; J: TRBJ1-2
CDR3: CASSLAGTELYNEQFF; DNA: TGTGCCAGCAGCTTAGCGGGGACAGAGCTCTACAATGAGCAGTTCTTC; size: few; D: TRBD1; V: TRBV7-2; J: TRBJ2-1
CDR3: CASGLNVANYGYTF; DNA: TGTGCTAGTGGTCTGAACGTGGCCAACTATGGCTACACCTTC; size: once; D: .; V: TRBV12-5; J: TRBJ1-2
CDR3: CASTQGLWSYGYTF; DNA: TGTGCCAGCACCCAGGGGCTATGGAGCTATGGCTACACCTTC; size: .; D: .; V: TRBV7-9; J: TRBJ1-2
CDR3: CASSGPGTGVTGELFF; DNA: TGTGCCAGCAGTGGTCCCGGGACAGGGGTTACCGGGGAGCTGTTTTTT; size: .; D: TRBD1; V: TRBV2; J: TRBJ2-2
CDR3: CASSLESGGLSYNEQFF; DNA: TGTGCCAGCAGCTTAGAAAGTGGCGGCCTATCCTACAATGAGCAGTTCTTC; size: .; D: .; V: TRBV7-8; J: TRBJ2-1
CDR3: CASRPGRGGTQYF; DNA: TGTGCCAGCAGGCCCGGGAGGGGAGGGACCCAGTACTTC; size: .; D: TRBD2; V: TRBV28; J: TRBJ2-5
CDR3: CASSPGQGDQLQHF; DNA: TGCGCCAGCAGCCCCGGACAGGGCGATCAGCTCCAGCATTTT; size: once; D: TRBD1; V: TRBV5-1; J: TRBJ1-5
CDR3: CASSLGGSSGYEQYF; DNA: TGTGCCAGCAGCTTAGGGGGCTCCTCGGGGTACGAGCAGTACTTC; size: .; D: .; V: TRBV7-2; J: TRBJ2-7
CDR3: CATGGSEQFF; DNA: TGTGCCACAGGGGGCTCTGAGCAGTTCTTC; size: .; D: TRBD1; V: TRBV10-3; J: TRBJ2-1
CDR3: CAWVDIQETQYF; DNA: TGTGCCTGGGTCGACATCCAAGAGACCCAGTACTTC; size: once; D: .; V: TRBV30; J: TRBJ2-5
CDR3: CSVFGHNEQFF; DNA: TGCAGCGTGTTTGGCCACAATGAGCAGTTCTTC; size: .; D: .; V: TRBV29-1; J: TRBJ2-1
CDR3: CASSQEGQRPEQFF; DNA: TGTGCCAGCAGCCAGGAGGGACAGCGTCCCGAGCAGTTCTTC; size: .; D: .; V: TRBV5-5; J: TRBJ2-1
CDR3: CASSQPGQGFRGYTF; DNA: TGTGCCAGCTCACAGCCGGGACAGGGCTTTCGCGGCTACACCTTC; size: .; D: TRBD1; V: TRBV18; J: TRBJ1-2
CDR3: CASSLITNTEAFF; DNA: TGTGCCAGCAGCTTAATCACCAACACTGAAGCTTTCTTT; size: once; D: .; V: TRBV7-3; J: TRBJ1-1
CDR3: CASSFGLAGYEQYF; DNA: TGTGCCAGCAGCTTCGGACTAGCTGGCTACGAGCAGTACTTC; size: .; D: TRBD2; V: TRBV11-2; J: TRBJ2-7
CDR3: CATSRVRGTGNQPQHF; DNA: TGTGCCACCAGCAGAGTCCGCGGCACGGGCAATCAGCCCCAGCATTTT; size: .; D: .; V: TRBV15; J: TRBJ1-5
CDR3: CASSLAVGQGKTQYF; DNA: TGTGCCAGCAGCTTGGCGGTTGGGCAGGGGAAGACCCAGTACTTC; size: .; D: .; V: TRBV5-4; J: TRBJ2-5
CDR3: CASTWGDRAYEQYF; DNA: TGTGCCAGCACCTGGGGAGACAGGGCCTACGAGCAGTACTTC; size: few; D: TRBD1; V: TRBV7-9; J: TRBJ2-7
CDR3: CASSLFSAGGSAEQYF; DNA: TGTGCCAGCAGCTTATTCTCCGCGGGTGGGTCGGCCGAGCAGTACTTC; size: .; D: .; V: TRBV7-6; J: TRBJ2-7
CDR3: CASSWGTGEETQYF; DNA: TGTGCCAGCAGCTGGGGGACAGGGGAAGAGACCCAGTACTTC; size: .; D: TRBD1; V: TRBV7-6; J: TRBJ2-5
CDR3: CTSSWRPGDSGANVLTF; DNA: TGCACCAGCAGCTGGCGCCCAGGAGACTCTGGGGCCAACGTCCTGACTTTC; size: few; D: .; V: TRBV1; J: TRBJ2-6
CDR3: CASHRTGNTEAFF; DNA: TGTGCCAGCCACCGGACAGGGAACACTGAAGCTTTCTTT; size: .; D: TRBD1; V: TRBV6-5; J: TRBJ1-1
CDR3: CASSLAHSGSYEQYF; DNA: TGCGCCAGCAGCTTGGCCCATAGCGGGAGCTACGAGCAGTACTTC; size: .; D: TRBD2; V: TRBV5-1; J: TRBJ2-7
CDR3: CASSQGRQWGNQPQHF; DNA: TGTGCCAGCAGCCAAGGTAGGCAGTGGGGGAACCAGCCCCAGCATTTT; size: .; D: .; V: TRBV3-1/TRBV3-2; J: TRBJ1-5